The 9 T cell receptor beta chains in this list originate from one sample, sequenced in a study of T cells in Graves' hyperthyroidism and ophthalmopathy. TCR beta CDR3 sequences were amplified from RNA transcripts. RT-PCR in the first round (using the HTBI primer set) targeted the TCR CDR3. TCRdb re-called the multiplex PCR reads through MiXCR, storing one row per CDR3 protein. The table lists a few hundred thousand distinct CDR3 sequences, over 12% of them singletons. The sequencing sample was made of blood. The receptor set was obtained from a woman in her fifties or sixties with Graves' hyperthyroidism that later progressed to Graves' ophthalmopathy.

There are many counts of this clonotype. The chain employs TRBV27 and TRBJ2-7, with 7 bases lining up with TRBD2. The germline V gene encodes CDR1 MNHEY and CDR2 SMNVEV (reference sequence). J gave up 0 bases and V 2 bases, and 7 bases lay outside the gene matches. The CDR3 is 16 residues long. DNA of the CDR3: TGTGCCAGCAGTTTAAGCCTAGCGGCCCTCTCCTACGAGCAGTACTTC. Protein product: CASSLSLAALSYEQYF.

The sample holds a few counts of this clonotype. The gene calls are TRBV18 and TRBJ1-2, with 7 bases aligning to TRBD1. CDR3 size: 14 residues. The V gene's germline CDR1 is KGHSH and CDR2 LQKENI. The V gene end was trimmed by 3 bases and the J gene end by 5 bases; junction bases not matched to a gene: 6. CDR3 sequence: CASSPSGTAYGYTF. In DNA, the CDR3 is TGTGCCAGCTCACCGTCCGGGACAGCTTATGGCTACACCTTC.

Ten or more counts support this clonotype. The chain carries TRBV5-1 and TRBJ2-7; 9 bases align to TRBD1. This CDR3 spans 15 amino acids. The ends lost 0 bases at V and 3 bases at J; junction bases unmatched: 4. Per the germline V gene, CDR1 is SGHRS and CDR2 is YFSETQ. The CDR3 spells CASSLVVTGGYEQYF. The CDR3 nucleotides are TGCGCCAGCAGCTTGGTGGTGACAGGGGGCTACGAGCAGTACTTC.

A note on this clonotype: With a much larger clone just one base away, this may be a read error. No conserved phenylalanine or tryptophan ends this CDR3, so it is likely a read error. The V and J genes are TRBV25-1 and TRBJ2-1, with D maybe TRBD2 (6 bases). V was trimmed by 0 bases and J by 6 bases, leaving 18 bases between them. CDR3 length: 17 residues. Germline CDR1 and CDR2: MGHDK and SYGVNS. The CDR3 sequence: CASSEYRGAIGRNEQFL. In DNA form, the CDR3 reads TGTGCCAGCAGTGAATATCGCGGGGCTATTGGGCGCAATGAGCAGTTCCTC.

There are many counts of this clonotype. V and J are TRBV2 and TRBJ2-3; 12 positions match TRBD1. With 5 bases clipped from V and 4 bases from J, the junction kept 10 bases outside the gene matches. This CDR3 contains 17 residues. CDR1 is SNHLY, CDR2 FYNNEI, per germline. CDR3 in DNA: TGTGCCAGCAGTCCCGGGACAGGGGGCCAAAGGGCAGATACGCAGTATTTT. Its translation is CASSPGTGGQRADTQYF. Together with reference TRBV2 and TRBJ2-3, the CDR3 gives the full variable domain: EPEVTQTPSHQVTQMGQEVILRCVPISNHLYFYWYRQILGQKVEFLVSFYNNEISEKSEIFDDQFSVERPDGSNFTLKIRSTKLEDSAMYFCASSPGTGGQRADTQYFGPGTRLTVL.

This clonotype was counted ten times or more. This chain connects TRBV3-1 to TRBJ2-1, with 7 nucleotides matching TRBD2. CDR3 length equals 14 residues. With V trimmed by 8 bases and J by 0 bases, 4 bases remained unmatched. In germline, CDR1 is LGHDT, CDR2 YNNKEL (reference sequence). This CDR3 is CASRAGSSYNEQFF. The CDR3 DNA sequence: TGTGCCAGCCGAGCGGGGAGCTCCTACAATGAGCAGTTCTTC.

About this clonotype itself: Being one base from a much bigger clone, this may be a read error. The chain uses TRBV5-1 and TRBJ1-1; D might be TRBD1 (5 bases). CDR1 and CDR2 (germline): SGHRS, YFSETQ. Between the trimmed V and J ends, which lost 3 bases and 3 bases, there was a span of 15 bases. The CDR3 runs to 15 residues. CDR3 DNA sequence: TGCGCCAGCAGCTGGTGGGCAGGGTTGGACACTGAAGCTTTCTTT. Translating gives CASSWWAGLDTEAFF.

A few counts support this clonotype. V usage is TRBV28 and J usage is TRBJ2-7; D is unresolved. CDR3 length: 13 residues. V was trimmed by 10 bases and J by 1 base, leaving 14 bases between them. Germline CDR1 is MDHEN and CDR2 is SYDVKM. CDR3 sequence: CATLDPRSYEQYF. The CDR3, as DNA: TGTGCCACCCTAGACCCGAGGTCCTACGAGCAGTACTTC.

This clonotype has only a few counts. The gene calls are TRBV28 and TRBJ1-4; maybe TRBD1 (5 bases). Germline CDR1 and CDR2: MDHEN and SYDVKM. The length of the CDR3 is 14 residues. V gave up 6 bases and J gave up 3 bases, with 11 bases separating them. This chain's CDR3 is CASRSGTSNEKLFF. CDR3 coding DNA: TGTGCCAGCAGGTCAGGGACCTCTAATGAAAAACTGTTTTTT.